This T cell receptor (beta chain) was obtained from a study of liver allograft versus peripheral blood T cells (dated by TCRdb to 2020 to 2021). About the investigation overall: T cell receptor repertoires present within transplanted livers were compared with repertoires in the peripheral blood of liver transplant recipients. The study at large found these results: The T cell receptor repertoires within liver allografts were reported to be different from the T cell receptor repertoires detected in peripheral blood.

Compared with the rest of its sample, this clonotype is medium-sized (0.01 to 0.1%). Its antigen is currently not known. No much larger clone is present one base from it, and per-base qualities are unavailable. These reads were obtained on an Illumina MiSeq. Starting from the raw public reads, TCRdb applied fastp trimming at Q25, assembled clones with MiXCR and retained in-frame beta chains. Rows merge per CDR3 protein into single entries with the most common DNA and genes. The sample contains over a thousand distinct CDR3 sequences, 13% of them found a single time. Jointly, the top ten make up around 7.8% of the sample. CDR1 and CDR2 were assigned from the germline V gene as KGHDR and SFDVKD. The CDR3 measures 12 amino acids from cysteine to phenylalanine. Just CDR3 DNA is preserved here, 36 bases in frame from base 1. A distance of 13 bases separates the germline ends of V and J, which lose 9 bases and 8 bases respectively.

This receptor was obtained from a human patient who had a liver transplant. Following transplantation, T cells from the graft donor may be among those present. This receptor chain uses TRBV24-1 and TRBJ2-1, with the D gene call left open. The CDR3 reads as follows: CATADRGDEQFF. The sequence in DNA is TGTGCCACCGCCGATCGAGGAGATGAGCAGTTCTTC.